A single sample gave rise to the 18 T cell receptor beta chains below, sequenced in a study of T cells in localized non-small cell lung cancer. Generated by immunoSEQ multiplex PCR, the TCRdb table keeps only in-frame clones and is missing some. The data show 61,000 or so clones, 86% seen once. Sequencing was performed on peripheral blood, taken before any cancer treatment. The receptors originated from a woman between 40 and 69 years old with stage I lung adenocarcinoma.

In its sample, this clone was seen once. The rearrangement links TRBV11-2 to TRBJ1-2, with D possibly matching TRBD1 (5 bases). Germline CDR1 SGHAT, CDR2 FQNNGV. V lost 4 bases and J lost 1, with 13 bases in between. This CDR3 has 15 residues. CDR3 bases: TGTGCCAGCAGCTCCGACCGGGACGGTAACTATGGCTACACCTTC. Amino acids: CASSSDRDGNYGYTF.

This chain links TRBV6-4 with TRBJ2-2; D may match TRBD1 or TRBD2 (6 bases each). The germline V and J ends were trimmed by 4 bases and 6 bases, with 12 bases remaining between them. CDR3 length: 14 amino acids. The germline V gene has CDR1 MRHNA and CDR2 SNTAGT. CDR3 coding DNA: TGTGCCAGCAGTGTCGACGGGGGCCCCGGGGAGCTGTTTTTT. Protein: CASSVDGGPGELFF.

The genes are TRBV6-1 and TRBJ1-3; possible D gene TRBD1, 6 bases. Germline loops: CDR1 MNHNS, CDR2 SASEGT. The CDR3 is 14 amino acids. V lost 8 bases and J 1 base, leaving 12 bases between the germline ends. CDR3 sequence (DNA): TGTGCCAGCTCAATGACAGGATCTGGAAACACCATATATTTT. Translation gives CASSMTGSGNTIYF.

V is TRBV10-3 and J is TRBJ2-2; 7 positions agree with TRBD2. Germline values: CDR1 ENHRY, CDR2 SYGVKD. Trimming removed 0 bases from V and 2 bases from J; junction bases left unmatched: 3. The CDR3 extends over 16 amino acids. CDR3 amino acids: CAISESGGGNTGELFF. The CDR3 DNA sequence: TGTGCCATCAGTGAGTCTGGGGGGGGAAACACCGGGGAGCTGTTTTTT.

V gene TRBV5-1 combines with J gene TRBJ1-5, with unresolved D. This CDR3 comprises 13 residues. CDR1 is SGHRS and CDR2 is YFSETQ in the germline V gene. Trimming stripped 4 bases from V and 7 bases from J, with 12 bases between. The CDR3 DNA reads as TGCGCCAGCAGCCTGCGGGTGGGGCAGCCCCAGCATTTT. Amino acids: CASSLRVGQPQHF.

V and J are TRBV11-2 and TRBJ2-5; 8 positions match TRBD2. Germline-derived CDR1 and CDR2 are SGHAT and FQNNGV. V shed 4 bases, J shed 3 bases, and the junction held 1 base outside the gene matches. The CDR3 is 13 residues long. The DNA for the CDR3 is TGTGCCAGCAGCTCGCGGGGGGAAGAGACCCAGTACTTC. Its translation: CASSSRGEETQYF.

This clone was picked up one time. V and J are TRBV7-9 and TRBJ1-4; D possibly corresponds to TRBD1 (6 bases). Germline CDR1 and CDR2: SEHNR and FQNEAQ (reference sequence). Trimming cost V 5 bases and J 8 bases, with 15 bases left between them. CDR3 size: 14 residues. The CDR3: CASSATGKLEKLFF. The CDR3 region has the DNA TGTGCCAGCAGCGCGACAGGCAAGCTCGAAAAACTGTTTTTT. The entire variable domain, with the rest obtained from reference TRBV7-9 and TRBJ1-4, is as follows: DTGVSQNPRHKITKRGQNVTFRCDPISEHNRLYWYRQTLGQGPEFLTYFQNEAQLEKSRLLSDRFSAERPKGSFSTLEIQRTEQGDSAMYLCASSATGKLEKLFFGSGTQLSVL.

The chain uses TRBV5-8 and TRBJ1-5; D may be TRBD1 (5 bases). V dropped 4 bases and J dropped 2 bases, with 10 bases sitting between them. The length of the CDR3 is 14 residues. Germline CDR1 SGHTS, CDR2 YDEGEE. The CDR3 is CASSRGSGNQPQHF. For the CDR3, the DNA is TGTGCCAGCAGCAGGGGATCGGGCAATCAGCCCCAGCATTTT.

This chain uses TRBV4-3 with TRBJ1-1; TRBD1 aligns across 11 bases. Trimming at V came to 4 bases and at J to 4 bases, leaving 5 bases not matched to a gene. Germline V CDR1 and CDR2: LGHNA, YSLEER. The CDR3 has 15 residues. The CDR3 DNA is TGCGCCAGCAGCCCTGGACAGGGGGCGATCACTGAAGCTTTCTTT. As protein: CASSPGQGAITEAFF.

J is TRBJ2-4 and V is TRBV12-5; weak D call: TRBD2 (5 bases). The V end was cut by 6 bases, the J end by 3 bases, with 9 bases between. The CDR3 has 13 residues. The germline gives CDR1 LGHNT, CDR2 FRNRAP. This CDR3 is CASGVSGKNIQYF. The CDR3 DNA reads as TGTGCTAGTGGGGTGAGCGGCAAAAACATTCAGTACTTC.

This chain's CDR3 is CASSLRQGGSTDTQYF. The CDR3, as DNA: TGTGCCAGCAGCCTCCGACAGGGAGGGAGCACAGATACGCAGTATTTT. The chain joins TRBV9 to TRBJ2-3; possibly TRBD1 or TRBD2 for D (7 bases each). Germline V gives CDR1 SGDLS, CDR2 YYNGEE. Trimming removed 4 bases from V and 0 bases from J, with 15 bases in between. The CDR3 has 16 amino acids.

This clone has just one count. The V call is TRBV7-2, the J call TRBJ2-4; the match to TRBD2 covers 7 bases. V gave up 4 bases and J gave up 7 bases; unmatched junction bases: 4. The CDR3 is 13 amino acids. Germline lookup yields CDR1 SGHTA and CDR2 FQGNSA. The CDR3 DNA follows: TGTGCCAGCAGCTCGTCCGGGGGGAACATTCAGTACTTC. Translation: CASSSSGGNIQYF. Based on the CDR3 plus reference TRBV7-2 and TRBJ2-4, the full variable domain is GAGVSQSPSNKVTEKGKDVELRCDPISGHTALYWYRQSLGQGLEFLIYFQGNSAPDKSGLPSDRFSAERTGGSVSTLTIQRTQQEDSAVYLCASSSSGGNIQYFGAGTRLSVL.

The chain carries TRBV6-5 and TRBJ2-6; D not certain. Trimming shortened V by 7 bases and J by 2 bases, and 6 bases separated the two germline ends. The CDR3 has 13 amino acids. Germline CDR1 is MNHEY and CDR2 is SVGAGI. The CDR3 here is CASTRAGANVLTF. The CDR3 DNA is TGTGCCAGCACAAGGGCTGGGGCCAACGTCCTGACTTTC.

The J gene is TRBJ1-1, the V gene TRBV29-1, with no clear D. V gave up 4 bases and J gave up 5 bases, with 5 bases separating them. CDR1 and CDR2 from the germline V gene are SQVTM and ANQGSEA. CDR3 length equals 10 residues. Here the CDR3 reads CSVGETEAFF. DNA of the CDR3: TGCAGCGTTGGGGAGACTGAAGCTTTCTTT.

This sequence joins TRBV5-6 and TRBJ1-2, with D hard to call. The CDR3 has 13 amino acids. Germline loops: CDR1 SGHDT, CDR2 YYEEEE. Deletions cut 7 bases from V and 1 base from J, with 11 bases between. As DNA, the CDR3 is TGTGCCAGCGTCCTTCGTGGTAACTATGGCTACACCTTC. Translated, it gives CASVLRGNYGYTF.

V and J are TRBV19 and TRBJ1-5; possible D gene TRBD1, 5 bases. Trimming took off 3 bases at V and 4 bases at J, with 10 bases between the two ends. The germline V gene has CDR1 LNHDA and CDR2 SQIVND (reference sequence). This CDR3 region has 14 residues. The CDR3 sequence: CASSIPGPNQPQHF. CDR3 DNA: TGTGCCAGTAGTATTCCGGGACCTAATCAGCCCCAGCATTTT.

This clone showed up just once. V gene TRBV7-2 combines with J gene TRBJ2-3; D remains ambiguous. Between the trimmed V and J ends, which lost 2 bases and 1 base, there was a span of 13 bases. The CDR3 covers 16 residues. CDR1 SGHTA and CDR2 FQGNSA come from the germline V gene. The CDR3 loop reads CASSLNAPRGTDTQYF. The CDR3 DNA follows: TGTGCCAGCAGCTTAAATGCACCTAGAGGCACAGATACGCAGTATTTT.

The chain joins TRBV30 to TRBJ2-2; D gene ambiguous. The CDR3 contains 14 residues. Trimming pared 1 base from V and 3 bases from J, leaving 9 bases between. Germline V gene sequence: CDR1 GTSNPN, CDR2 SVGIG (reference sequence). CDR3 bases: TGTGCCTGGAGTGGTGGTAGGGACACCGGGGAGCTGTTTTTT. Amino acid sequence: CAWSGGRDTGELFF.